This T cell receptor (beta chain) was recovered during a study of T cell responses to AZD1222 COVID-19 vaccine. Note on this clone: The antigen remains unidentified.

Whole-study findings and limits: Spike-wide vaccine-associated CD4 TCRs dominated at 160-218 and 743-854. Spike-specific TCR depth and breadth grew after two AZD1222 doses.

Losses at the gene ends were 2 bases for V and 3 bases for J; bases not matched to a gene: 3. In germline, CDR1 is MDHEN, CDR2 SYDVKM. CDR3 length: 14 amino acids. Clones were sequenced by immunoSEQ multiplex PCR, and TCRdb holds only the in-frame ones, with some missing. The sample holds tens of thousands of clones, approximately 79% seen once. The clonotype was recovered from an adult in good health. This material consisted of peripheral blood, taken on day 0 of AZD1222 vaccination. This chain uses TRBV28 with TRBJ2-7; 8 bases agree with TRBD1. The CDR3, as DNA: TGTGCCAGCAGTTTAAGACAGGGGAACTACGAGCAGTACTTC. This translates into CASSLRQGNYEQYF.